Included here is one T cell receptor beta chain sequence, with context. Its antigen is unidentified. The data were obtained in a study of vaccination and CD4 T cells after COVID-19. On the study more broadly: Investigators stimulated cells with overlapping spike peptides drawn from SARS-CoV-2, HCoV-NL63, HCoV-OC43 and HCoV-229E.

Study findings and constraints: Spike mono-reactivity was evident in 304 of the 307 vaccine-specific clones derived from convalescent patients.

An Oncomine TCR Beta short-read assay was used to sequence the DNA from cultured CD4+ T cells. Via MiXCR, TCRdb re-called the PCR reads, giving one row per CDR3 protein. The sample consists of about 21,000 distinct CDR3 sequences, roughly 74% of them appearing once. The V and J ends lost 6 bases and 2 bases respectively, with 8 bases between them. The germline gives CDR1 MNHNS, CDR2 SASEGT. The CDR3 has 12 amino acids. Treatment meaning: roughly nine-day PBMC culture with coronavirus spike peptide pools or control peptides (ViraFEST assay). Sequencing was done on a sample of CD4+ T cells from blood, cultured in vitro. The sequence came from a human donor who had recovered from COVID-19. This chain connects TRBV6-1 to TRBJ2-7; no firm D call. The CDR3 bases are TGTGCCAGCAGGGGTAAAGCCTACGAGCAGTACTTC. The encoded protein is CASRGKAYEQYF.